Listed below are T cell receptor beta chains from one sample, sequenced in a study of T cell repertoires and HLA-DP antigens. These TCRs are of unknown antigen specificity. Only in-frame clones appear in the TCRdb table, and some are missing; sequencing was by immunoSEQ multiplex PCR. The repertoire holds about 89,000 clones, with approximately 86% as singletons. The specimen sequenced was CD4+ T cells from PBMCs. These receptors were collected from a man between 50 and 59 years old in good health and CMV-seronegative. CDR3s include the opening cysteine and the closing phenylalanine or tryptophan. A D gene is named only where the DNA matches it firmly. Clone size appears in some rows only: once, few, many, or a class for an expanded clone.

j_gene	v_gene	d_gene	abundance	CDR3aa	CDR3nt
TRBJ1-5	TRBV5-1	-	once	CASRKGLLRDQPQHF	TGCGCCAGCAGAAAGGGGCTCCTTCGGGATCAGCCCCAGCATTTT
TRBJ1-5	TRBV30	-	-	CAWQKRQAPGQPQHF	TGTGCCTGGCAAAAGCGACAGGCCCCGGGGCAGCCCCAGCATTTT
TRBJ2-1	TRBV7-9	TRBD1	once	CASSFLGTGSSYNEQFF	TGTGCCAGCAGCTTCCTAGGGACAGGGAGCTCCTACAATGAGCAGTTCTTC
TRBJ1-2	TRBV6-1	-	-	CASSEAGQNNYGYTF	TGTGCCAGCAGTGAAGCAGGACAGAATAACTATGGCTACACCTTC
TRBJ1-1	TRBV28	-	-	CASSLPTLAFF	TGTGCCAGCAGTTTGCCGACATTGGCTTTCTTT
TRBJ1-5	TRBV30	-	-	CAWSVRENQPQHF	TGTGCCTGGAGTGTACGGGAAAATCAGCCCCAGCATTTT
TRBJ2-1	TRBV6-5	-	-	CASSYYEGHNEQFF	TGTGCCAGCAGTTACTACGAGGGGCACAATGAGCAGTTCTTC
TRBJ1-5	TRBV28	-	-	CASSLLRQPQHF	TGTGCCAGCAGTTTATTACGACAGCCCCAGCATTTT
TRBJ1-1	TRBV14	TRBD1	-	CASQPLGQLNTEAFF	TGTGCCAGCCAACCTTTGGGACAGTTGAACACTGAAGCTTTCTTT
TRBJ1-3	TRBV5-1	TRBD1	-	CASSTGTGSGNTIYF	TGCGCCAGCAGCACTGGGACAGGCTCTGGAAACACCATATATTTT
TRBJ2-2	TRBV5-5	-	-	CASRWGRADTGELFF	TGTGCCAGCAGGTGGGGCAGAGCGGACACCGGGGAGCTGTTTTTT
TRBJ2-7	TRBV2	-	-	CASSPLSGTYEQYF	TGTGCCAGCAGTCCCCTTAGCGGAACCTACGAGCAGTACTTC
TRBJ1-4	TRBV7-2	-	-	CASSSNRVTNEKLFF	TGTGCCAGCAGCTCTAACAGGGTAACTAATGAAAAACTGTTTTTT
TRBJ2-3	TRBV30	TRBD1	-	CTWRGPDRARPDTQYF	TGTACCTGGAGGGGACCGGACAGGGCTAGACCAGATACGCAGTATTTT
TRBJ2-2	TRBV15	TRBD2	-	CATSRGRGLENTGELFF	TGTGCCACCAGCAGAGGACGGGGACTAGAAAACACCGGGGAGCTGTTTTTT
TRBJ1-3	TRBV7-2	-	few	CASSRSVTSGNTIYF	TGTGCCAGCAGCCGTAGCGTTACCTCTGGAAACACCATATATTTT
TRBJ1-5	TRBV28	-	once	CASSFDSRGQPQHF	TGTGCCAGCAGTTTCGACAGCCGTGGCCAGCCCCAGCATTTT
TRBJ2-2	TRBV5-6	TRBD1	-	CASSLVVGGSMGTGELFF	TGTGCCAGCAGCTTGGTGGTAGGGGGCTCGATGGGCACCGGGGAGCTGTTTTTT
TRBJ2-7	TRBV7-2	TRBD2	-	CASSQGRGGEQYF	TGTGCCAGCAGCCAGGGCCGCGGGGGCGAGCAGTACTTC
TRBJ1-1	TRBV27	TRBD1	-	CASSLAGGTNTEAFF	TGTGCCAGCAGTTTGGCAGGGGGGACAAACACTGAAGCTTTCTTT
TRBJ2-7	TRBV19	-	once	CASSSLGEQYF	TGTGCCAGTAGTTCATTGGGCGAGCAGTACTTC
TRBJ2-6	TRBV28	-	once	CASSLGRTGANVLTF	TGTGCCAGCAGTTTGGGCAGAACTGGGGCCAACGTCCTGACTTTC
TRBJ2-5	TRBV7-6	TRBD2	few	CASSPGAGGPEETQYF	TGTGCCAGCAGCCCGGGCGCGGGGGGGCCGGAAGAGACCCAGTACTTC
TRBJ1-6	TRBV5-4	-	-	CASSGPGSQYNSPLHF	TGTGCCAGCAGCGGGCCCGGGTCCCAATATAATTCACCCCTCCACTTT
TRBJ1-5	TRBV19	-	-	CVSSLDRKDQPQHF	TGTGTCAGTAGCCTCGACAGAAAGGACCAGCCCCAGCATTTT
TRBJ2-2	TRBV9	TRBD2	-	CASSPRLAGVTGELFF	TGTGCCAGCAGCCCCCGATTAGCGGGAGTTACCGGGGAGCTGTTTTTT
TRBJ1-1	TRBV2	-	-	CASSEGGANRDTEAFF	TGTGCCAGCAGTGAAGGTGGGGCCAATCGGGACACTGAAGCTTTCTTT
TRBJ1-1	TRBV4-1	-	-	CASSQVADGYTEAFF	TGCGCCAGCAGCCAAGTCGCTGATGGATACACTGAAGCTTTCTTT
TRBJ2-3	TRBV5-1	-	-	CASSLGGRASTDTQYF	TGCGCCAGCAGCCTGGGGGGCAGAGCTAGCACAGATACGCAGTATTTT
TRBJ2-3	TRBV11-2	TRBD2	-	CASSLRGGAFLDTQYF	TGTGCCAGCAGCTTGCGCGGGGGGGCATTTTTAGATACGCAGTATTTT
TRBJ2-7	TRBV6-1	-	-	CASREGNLPYEQYF	TGTGCCAGCAGAGAGGGGAATCTGCCCTACGAGCAGTACTTC
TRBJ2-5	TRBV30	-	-	CAWGTLEETQYF	TGTGCCTGGGGGACGCTCGAAGAGACCCAGTACTTC
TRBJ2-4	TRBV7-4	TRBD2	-	CASSLTSGGYRNIQYF	TGTGCCAGCAGCCTGACTAGCGGGGGATACCGCAACATTCAGTACTTC
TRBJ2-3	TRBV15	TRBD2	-	CATSIYSGGVTDTQYF	TGTGCCACCAGCATATATAGCGGGGGGGTTACAGATACGCAGTATTTT
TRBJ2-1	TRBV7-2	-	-	CASSPQVWGEQFF	TGTGCCAGCAGCCCCCAGGTTTGGGGTGAGCAGTTCTTC
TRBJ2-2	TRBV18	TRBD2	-	CASSQLGTSGSSNTGELFF	TGTGCCAGCTCACAACTCGGGACTAGCGGGTCCTCGAACACCGGGGAGCTGTTTTTT
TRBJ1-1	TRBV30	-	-	CAWSQRDRPNTEAFF	TGTGCCTGGAGTCAGAGAGACAGGCCGAACACTGAAGCTTTCTTT
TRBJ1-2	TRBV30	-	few	CAWSVQRGGYTF	TGTGCCTGGAGTGTACAACGGGGTGGCTACACCTTC
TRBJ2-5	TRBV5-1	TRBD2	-	CASSTLAGGPGETQYF	TGCGCCAGCAGCACCTTAGCGGGAGGGCCAGGAGAGACCCAGTACTTC
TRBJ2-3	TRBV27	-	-	CASSLSSPTDTQYF	TGTGCCAGCAGTTTATCTAGCCCCACAGATACGCAGTATTTT
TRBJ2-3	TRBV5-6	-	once	CASSNAGPDTQYF	TGTGCCAGCAGCAATGCAGGGCCAGATACGCAGTATTTT
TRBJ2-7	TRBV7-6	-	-	CASSLTVESYEQYF	TGTGCCAGCAGCTTGACAGTCGAAAGCTACGAGCAGTACTTC